These 31 T cell receptor beta chains originate from one sample sequenced in a study of cytomegalovirus exposure and HLA in healthy donors. The PCR made use of 60 Vbeta and 13 Jbeta primers. Only in-frame clones appear in the TCRdb table, and some are missing; sequencing was by immunoSEQ multiplex PCR. The profile shows about 70,000 clones, approximately 64% of them singletons. Sequenced material: PBMCs. Receptors originate from a man in his forties or fifties in good health and CMV-seropositive.

This clone was found once. The J gene is TRBJ2-1, the V gene TRBV11-3; 9 nucleotides agree with TRBD2. Germline assignment: CDR1 SGHNT and CDR2 YENEEA. The junction had 12 bases not matched to a gene; V was cut back by 5 bases and J by 4 bases. The CDR3 is made up of 17 amino acids. CDR3 region: CASSPEGLAGVYNEQFF. CDR3 DNA: TGTGCCAGCAGCCCCGAGGGGTTAGCGGGAGTTTACAATGAGCAGTTCTTC. Full variable domain (missing parts from reference TRBV11-3 and TRBJ2-1): EAGVVQSPRYKIIEKKQPVAFWCNPISGHNTLYWYLQNLGQGPELLIRYENEEAVDDSQLPKDRFSAERLKGVDSTLKIQPAELGDSAVYLCASSPEGLAGVYNEQFFGPGTRLTVL.

The V gene is TRBV6-1, the J gene TRBJ1-1, with TRBD1 as a possible D gene (5 bases). CDR1 and CDR2 from the germline V gene are MNHNS and SASEGT. There are 13 residues in the CDR3. V was pared by 8 bases and J by 3 bases, with 13 bases between. The DNA for the CDR3 is TGTGCCAGCCTACAGGTGGTGGACACTGAAGCTTTCTTT. It is translated as CASLQVVDTEAFF.

The rearrangement joins TRBV7-2 to TRBJ2-7, with TRBD2 matching 8 bases. The V and J ends lost 2 bases and 4 bases, in that order; junction bases with no gene match: 7. The CDR3 has 15 amino acids. Germline loops: CDR1 SGHTA, CDR2 FQGNSA. CDR3 loop: CASSLLAGGEYEQYF. In DNA, the CDR3 is TGTGCCAGCAGCTTACTAGCGGGTGGGGAATACGAGCAGTACTTC.

This clone was recorded a few times. V is TRBV15 and J is TRBJ2-5, with TRBD2 as a possible D gene (6 bases). This CDR3 comprises 18 residues. CDR1 and CDR2 from the germline V gene are LNHNV and YYDKDF (reference sequence). Trimming took 2 bases from V and 1 from J, leaving 20 bases between them. For the CDR3, the DNA is TGTGCCACCAGCAGATTCGGTAGCGGCCCTGTGGGCCAAGAGACCCAGTACTTC. Translated, it gives CATSRFGSGPVGQETQYF.

The chain uses TRBV10-2 and TRBJ1-1; 10 bases map to TRBD1. The CDR3 totals 13 residues. The trim removed 3 bases at V and 11 bases at J, leaving 6 bases unmatched. The germline gives CDR1 WSHSY, CDR2 SAAADI. CDR3 DNA sequence: TGCGCCAGCAGTGACCGGGACAGGGGTTTGGCTTTCTTT. Amino acid sequence: CASSDRDRGLAFF.

This chain uses TRBV7-2 with TRBJ2-7; TRBD1 is a possible D gene (6 bases). Trimming stripped 6 bases from V and 3 bases from J, with 21 bases between. Germline V CDR1 and CDR2: SGHTA, FQGNSA. This CDR3 comprises 16 residues. CDR3 nucleotide sequence: TGTGCCAGCAGGACAGATGATGGGAGCAGGGGCTACGAGCAGTACTTC. This translates into CASRTDDGSRGYEQYF.

This sequence joins TRBV11-2 and TRBJ2-1; D is possibly TRBD2 (5 bases). Germline CDR1 and CDR2: SGHAT and FQNNGV. Trimming cost V 2 bases and J 7 bases, with 9 bases left between them. The CDR3 loop spans 13 amino acids. CDR3 region: CASSLTSMNEQFF. DNA of the CDR3: TGTGCCAGCAGCTTAACTAGTATGAATGAGCAGTTCTTC.

The J gene is TRBJ1-4, the V gene TRBV7-8; TRBD1 aligns across 7 bases. CDR3 length: 13 amino acids. V lost 2 bases to trimming and J lost 11 bases; unmatched junction nucleotides: 5. The germline CDR1 and CDR2 sequences are SGHVS and FQNEAQ. CDR3 protein: CASSLRGGGKLFF. The CDR3 coding sequence is TGTGCCAGCAGCTTACGAGGGGGCGGTAAACTGTTTTTT. The complete variable domain, with remaining parts taken from reference TRBV7-8 and TRBJ1-4, reads GAGVSQSPRYKVAKRGQDVALRCDPISGHVSLFWYQQALGQGPEFLTYFQNEAQLDKSGLPSDRFFAERPEGSVSTLKIQRTQQEDSAVYLCASSLRGGGKLFFGSGTQLSVL.

This chain connects TRBV7-6 to TRBJ1-1, with D maybe TRBD1 (6 bases). Looked up from germline, CDR1 is SGHVS and CDR2 is FNYEAQ. The ends were cut back, 5 bases at V and 1 base at J, with 11 bases in the middle. This CDR3 is built from 14 residues. The CDR3 region has the DNA TGTGCCAGCAGCCCCCAGGGGACGAACACTGAAGCTTTCTTT. This codes for CASSPQGTNTEAFF.

The CDR3 here is CASRPPRGAYNEQFF. The CDR3 DNA reads as TGTGCCAGCAGACCCCCCAGGGGGGCCTACAATGAGCAGTTCTTC. The rearrangement uses TRBV27 and TRBJ2-1, with D possibly TRBD1 on 7 matching bases. The CDR3 runs 15 residues. Germline V gives CDR1 MNHEY, CDR2 SMNVEV (reference sequence). Trimming removed 6 bases at V and 2 bases at J, with 14 bases between.

The V call is TRBV2, the J call TRBJ2-7; TRBD1 matches 8 bases. V gave up 6 bases and J gave up 6 bases; unmatched junction bases: 4. CDR3 size: 12 residues. The germline gives CDR1 SNHLY, CDR2 FYNNEI. CDR3 protein: CASRETGVEQYF. Written as DNA, the CDR3 is TGTGCCAGCAGGGAGACAGGGGTCGAGCAGTACTTC.

The J gene is TRBJ1-1, the V gene TRBV7-6, with TRBD1 matching over 7 bases. The CDR3 length is 14 residues. V trimming: 4 bases; J trimming: 1 base; junction bases outside the gene matches: 3. CDR1 is SGHVS, CDR2 FNYEAQ, per germline. As DNA, the CDR3 is TGTGCCAGCAGCTCGACAGGGAAGAACACTGAAGCTTTCTTT. It translates to CASSSTGKNTEAFF.

V is TRBV27 and J is TRBJ2-2; 7 bases agree with TRBD2. The CDR3 covers 15 residues. Germline V gene lookup returns CDR1 MNHEY and CDR2 SMNVEV (reference sequence). J was trimmed by 7 bases and V by 3 bases; bases with no gene match: 8. The CDR3 here is CASSFVGGPIGELFF. The CDR3 DNA follows: TGTGCCAGCAGTTTTGTGGGAGGGCCTATCGGGGAGCTGTTTTTT.

This chain joins TRBV27 and TRBJ2-1; D gene uncertain. The CDR3 is made up of 13 amino acids. Trimming removed 3 bases from V and 6 bases from J, with 9 bases in between. Germline values: CDR1 MNHEY, CDR2 SMNVEV (reference sequence). DNA of the CDR3: TGTGCCAGCAGTTTTTACAGTAGCAATGAGCAGTTCTTC. This encodes CASSFYSSNEQFF.

CDR3 sequence: CASSLGLAGGNEQFF. For the CDR3, the DNA is TGCGCCAGCAGCCTGGGACTAGCGGGAGGGAATGAGCAGTTCTTC. The chain links TRBV4-1 to TRBJ2-1; 16 nucleotides line up with TRBD2. CDR1 MGHRA and CDR2 YSYEKL come from the germline V gene. This CDR3 is built from 15 residues. Losses at the gene ends were 4 bases for V and 7 bases for J; bases not matched to a gene: 1.

This clone has only one observation. The genes are TRBV4-1 and TRBJ2-7, with 7 bases identical to TRBD2. Trimming took 2 bases from V and 5 from J; bases not matched to a gene: 9. Germline CDR1 MGHRA, CDR2 YSYEKL. The CDR3 runs 15 residues. DNA of the CDR3: TGCGCCAGCAGCCAACTAGCGGCCTCCTTGGACGAGCAGTACTTC. The encoded protein is CASSQLAASLDEQYF.

The rearrangement joins TRBV5-1 to TRBJ2-2; TRBD2 is a possible D gene (5 bases). CDR3 size: 16 residues. CDR1 is SGHRS, CDR2 YFSETQ, per germline. Trimming left V 0 bases short and J 8 bases short, with 17 bases between. Here the CDR3 DNA reads TGCGCCAGCAGCTTGGTTCCGGGGTTGGATGTGGGGGAGCTGTTTTTT. This codes for CASSLVPGLDVGELFF.

The chain is built from TRBV11-3 and TRBJ2-2; TRBD2 might be the D (5 bases). V was pared by 1 base and J by 0 bases, with 18 bases between. The CDR3 loop spans 19 amino acids. Looked up from germline, CDR1 is SGHNT and CDR2 is YENEEA. CDR3: CASSLGSGVWGANTGELFF. The CDR3 DNA sequence: TGTGCCAGCAGCTTAGGGTCCGGAGTGTGGGGAGCGAACACCGGGGAGCTGTTTTTT.

A few counts support this clone. The rearrangement uses TRBV21-1 and TRBJ1-3; no DNA check was done on the table's D call, TRBD1. TRBV21-1 represents a pseudogene. This CDR3 has 19 residues. CDR3 DNA sequence: TGTGCCAGCAGCAAATCGGCTCAGGTAAAATCAAACTCTGGAAACACCATATATTTT. The encoded protein is CASSKSAQVKSNSGNTIYF.

The chain employs TRBV2 and TRBJ2-5; 11 bases align to TRBD2. This CDR3 has 15 amino acids. Germline-derived CDR1 and CDR2 are SNHLY and FYNNEI. Unmatched junction bases numbered 3, after V lost 4 bases and J lost 2 bases. CDR3 coding DNA: TGTGCCAGCAGTGCTAGGACTAGCGGGCAAGAGACCCAGTACTTC. Encoded protein: CASSARTSGQETQYF.

This clone was counted a few times. The chain couples TRBV5-1 to TRBJ2-2, with 8 bases matching TRBD2. This CDR3 has 16 residues. V lost 4 bases to trimming and J lost 1 base; unmatched junction nucleotides: 6. Germline V gene sequence: CDR1 SGHRS, CDR2 YFSETQ. CDR3: CASSPLLAGNTGELFF. The DNA for the CDR3 is TGCGCCAGCAGCCCCCTCCTAGCGGGGAACACCGGGGAGCTGTTTTTT.

This clone showed up just once. The chain has TRBV4-3 and TRBJ2-7; D possibly corresponds to TRBD1 (6 bases). V was trimmed by 2 bases and J by 3 bases, leaving 14 bases between them. Per the germline V gene, CDR1 is LGHNA and CDR2 is YSLEER. CDR3 length: 15 residues. The CDR3 loop reads CASSQQTGSNYEQYF. CDR3 in DNA: TGCGCCAGCAGCCAACAGACAGGTTCAAACTACGAGCAGTACTTC.

The V call is TRBV7-9, the J call TRBJ1-2; tentative D call: TRBD1 (5 bases). The CDR3 has 15 residues. Germline lookup yields CDR1 SEHNR and CDR2 FQNEAQ (reference sequence). V was cut by 5 bases and J by 5 bases, with 18 bases left in between. The CDR3 is CASSDTGNSLYGYTF. CDR3 bases: TGTGCCAGCAGCGACACAGGAAATTCCCTGTATGGCTACACCTTC.

This chain connects TRBV10-3 to TRBJ2-1; TRBD1 matches 9 bases. The CDR3 runs to 13 residues. Germline V gene data show CDR1 as ENHRY and CDR2 as SYGVKD. The trim removed 11 bases at V and 8 bases at J, leaving 10 bases unmatched. CDR3 in DNA: TGTGCCTCATTGGGGACAGGGTACGATGAGCAGTTCTTC. Amino acids: CASLGTGYDEQFF.

This clone was seen a few times. The rearrangement links TRBV4-2 to TRBJ2-7; maybe TRBD1 (6 bases). The CDR3 is made up of 13 amino acids. Germline V gives CDR1 LGHNA, CDR2 YNFKEQ. Trimming stripped 4 bases from V and 5 bases from J, with 12 bases between. CDR3 sequence reads: CASSPGQLDEQYF. The CDR3 coding sequence is TGTGCCAGCAGCCCAGGACAGCTCGACGAGCAGTACTTC.

The rearrangement joins TRBV18 to TRBJ2-2, with 7 bases that match TRBD2. Trimming took 6 bases from V and 6 from J; bases not matched to a gene: 13. The germline CDR1 and CDR2 sequences are KGHSH and LQKENI. This CDR3 contains 16 residues. The CDR3 coding sequence is TGTGCCAGCTCGAGCGGGGTACGTAAGGACGCCGGGGAGCTGTTTTTT. Protein sequence: CASSSGVRKDAGELFF.

V and J are TRBV27 and TRBJ2-2, with 12 bases identical to TRBD2. From germline, CDR1 is MNHEY and CDR2 SMNVEV (reference sequence). This CDR3 is 16 amino acids long. With V trimmed by 6 bases and J by 5 bases, 7 bases remained unmatched. As DNA, the CDR3 is TGTGCCAGCAGCTCCCTACTAGCGGGAGGAACCGGGGAGCTGTTTTTT. It translates to CASSSLLAGGTGELFF.

The genes are TRBV25-1 and TRBJ2-2; D is unclear. Germline CDR1 MGHDK, CDR2 SYGVNS. The CDR3 has 14 residues. The germline V and J ends were trimmed by 4 bases and 7 bases, with 13 bases remaining between them. This CDR3 is CASSGLPAVGELFF. The CDR3 DNA is TGTGCCAGCAGTGGCTTGCCTGCGGTCGGGGAGCTGTTTTTT.

This chain joins TRBV13 and TRBJ1-1; 7 nucleotides line up with TRBD1. The CDR3 consists of 16 residues. The germline gives CDR1 PRHDT, CDR2 FYEKMQ (reference sequence). V was pared by 9 bases and J by 5 bases, with 18 bases of the junction left unmatched. The CDR3, as DNA: TGTGCCAGTCAAAACGGGGGGGCAGGGGGGCGGACTGAAGCTTTCTTT. It codes for CASQNGGAGGRTEAFF.

V usage is TRBV5-6 and J usage is TRBJ2-2; D perhaps matches TRBD2 (5 bases). V was cut by 0 bases and J by 6 bases, with 9 bases left in between. The CDR3 is 14 amino acids. CDR1 is SGHDT, CDR2 YYEEEE, per germline. CDR3 sequence reads: CASSLGTSPGELFF. CDR3 DNA sequence: TGTGCCAGCAGCTTGGGGACTTCGCCCGGGGAGCTGTTTTTT.

This clone was counted only a few times. The rearrangement links TRBV18 to TRBJ1-2; D ambiguous. Per the germline V gene, CDR1 is KGHSH and CDR2 is LQKENI. CDR3 length: 15 amino acids. The V end lost 2 bases, the J end lost 2 bases, and 12 bases lay between the germline ends. CDR3 sequence (DNA): TGTGCCAGCTCACCAGATCTGTCGGGGAACTATGGCTACACCTTC. Translation gives CASSPDLSGNYGYTF. Variable domain in full (rest from reference TRBV18 and TRBJ1-2): NAGVMQNPRHLVRRRGQEARLRCSPMKGHSHVYWYRQLPEEGLKFMVYLQKENIIDESGMPKERFSAEFPKEGPSILRIQQVVRGDSAAYFCASSPDLSGNYGYTFGSGTRLTVV.